This T cell receptor beta chain was identified during a study of T cells in Graves' hyperthyroidism and ophthalmopathy. Amplification yielded TCR beta CDR3 regions, with RNA transcripts as the source. First-round RT-PCR with HTBI primers amplified the TCR CDR3 region. TCRdb passed the multiplex PCR reads through MiXCR, listing each CDR3 protein once. The data show hundreds of thousands of distinct CDR3 sequences, with 16% seen just once and 3.5% to 4% held by the top ten. This clonotype came up a few times. This TCR was recovered from a woman aged 30 to 39 with Graves' hyperthyroidism. Sequenced: blood.

CDR3 protein: CASTQVGKQFF. DNA of the CDR3: TGTGCCAGCACCCAAGTGGGTAAGCAGTTCTTC. The J gene is TRBJ2-1, the V gene TRBV11-1; D is uncertain. Trimming shortened V by 7 bases and J by 11 bases, and 12 bases separated the two germline ends. Germline V CDR1 and CDR2: SGHAT, FQDESV (reference sequence). CDR3 length: 11 residues.